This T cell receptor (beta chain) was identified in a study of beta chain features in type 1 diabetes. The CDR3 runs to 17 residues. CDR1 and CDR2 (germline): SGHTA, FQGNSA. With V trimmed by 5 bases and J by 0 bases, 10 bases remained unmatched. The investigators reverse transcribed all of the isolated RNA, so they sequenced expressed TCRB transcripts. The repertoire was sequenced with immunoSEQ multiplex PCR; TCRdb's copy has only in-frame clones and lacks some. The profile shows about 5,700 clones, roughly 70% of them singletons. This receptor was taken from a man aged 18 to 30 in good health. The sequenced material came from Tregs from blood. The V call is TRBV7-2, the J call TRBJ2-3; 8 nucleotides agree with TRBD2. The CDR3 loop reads CASSPPQRGPSTDTQYF. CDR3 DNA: TGTGCCAGCAGCCCCCCCCAGCGGGGGCCAAGCACAGATACGCAGTATTTT.